A single sample gave rise to the 20 T cell receptor beta chains below, sequenced in a study of cytomegalovirus exposure and HLA in healthy donors. Both 60 Vbeta primers and 13 Jbeta primers went into the PCR. The table came from immunoSEQ multiplex PCR; TCRdb's copy has only in-frame clones and leaves some out. The sample data list roughly 140,000 clones. Sequencing was performed on PBMCs. Receptors originate from a man in his forties in good health and CMV-seronegative.

The V gene is TRBV4-3, the J gene TRBJ2-4; TRBD1 aligns across 9 bases. Germline trimming cut 1 base from V and 0 bases from J; bases unmatched to any gene: 10. Germline V gives CDR1 LGHNA, CDR2 YSLEER. This CDR3 comprises 19 residues. CDR3 in amino acids: CASSQVWTGESLAKNIQYF. The DNA for the CDR3 is TGCGCCAGCAGCCAAGTCTGGACAGGGGAATCATTAGCCAAAAACATTCAGTACTTC.

The V and J genes are TRBV11-3 and TRBJ2-1; a weak D match, TRBD2 (5 bases). This CDR3 has 12 residues. V lost 3 bases, J lost 7 bases, and 7 bases lay in between. CDR1 SGHNT and CDR2 YENEEA come from the germline V gene. The DNA of the CDR3 is TGTGCCAGCAGCTTGAGGGTGAATGAGCAGTTCTTC. It is translated as CASSLRVNEQFF.

This chain joins TRBV5-6 and TRBJ1-5, with D unresolved. In germline, CDR1 is SGHDT, CDR2 YYEEEE. The CDR3 is made up of 14 amino acids. V lost 3 bases to trimming and J lost 5 bases, with 12 bases between them. CDR3 nucleotides: TGTGCCAGCAGCTCCCGGGGTGGGTATCAGCCCCAGCATTTT. This sequence encodes CASSSRGGYQPQHF.

This chain links TRBV11-2 with TRBJ2-7; the match to TRBD2 covers 10 bases. V lost 7 bases and J lost 2; bases outside the gene matches: 8. The CDR3 contains 15 residues. Germline V gene data show CDR1 as SGHAT and CDR2 as FQNNGV. CDR3 coding DNA: TGTGCCAGCATCCAACTAGCGGGGTTAACCTACGAGCAGTACTTC. Protein product: CASIQLAGLTYEQYF.

CDR3 protein: CASRPLATSVQETQYF. CDR3 bases: TGCGCCAGCAGACCGCTAGCCACTAGCGTTCAAGAGACCCAGTACTTC. The chain uses TRBV4-1 and TRBJ2-5, with 7 bases fitting TRBD2. Germline CDR1 MGHRA, CDR2 YSYEKL. The junction had 12 bases not matched to a gene; V was cut back by 6 bases and J by 2 bases. The CDR3 runs to 16 residues.

J is TRBJ1-1 and V is TRBV4-1, with no clear D. In germline, CDR1 is MGHRA, CDR2 YSYEKL. The CDR3 extends over 17 amino acids. The V end lost 5 bases, the J end lost 1 base, and 20 bases lay between the germline ends. CDR3 region: CASSEAVTLVQNTEAFF. The CDR3 bases are TGCGCCAGCAGCGAAGCGGTTACTCTCGTCCAGAACACTGAAGCTTTCTTT.

V is TRBV19 and J is TRBJ1-1, with TRBD1 as a possible D gene (6 bases). CDR1 LNHDA and CDR2 SQIVND come from the germline V gene (reference sequence). The CDR3 extends over 13 amino acids. Trimming shortened V by 9 bases and J by 5 bases, and 16 bases separated the two germline ends. CDR3 in DNA: TGTGCCAGCCGTTGGGGGCGTGGGACTGAAGCTTTCTTT. Translated, it gives CASRWGRGTEAFF. Combining the CDR3 with reference TRBV19 and TRBJ1-1 gives the whole variable domain DGGITQSPKYLFRKEGQNVTLSCEQNLNHDAMYWYRQDPGQGLRLIYYSQIVNDFQKGDIAEGYSVSREKKESFPLTVTSAQKNPTAFYLCASRWGRGTEAFFGQGTRLTVV.

The rearrangement joins TRBV29-1 to TRBJ1-1, with D perhaps TRBD1 (5 bases). Germline CDR1 reads SQVTM; CDR2 reads ANQGSEA. V was cut by 4 bases and J by 4 bases, with 19 bases left in between. This CDR3 region has 15 residues. CDR3 sequence: CSVAYGGRRGTEAFF. As DNA, the CDR3 is TGCAGCGTTGCATATGGGGGTCGGCGGGGCACTGAAGCTTTCTTT.

V is TRBV7-2 and J is TRBJ1-2; TRBD1 agrees at 7 bases. The junction had 6 bases not matched to a gene; V was cut back by 5 bases and J by 6 bases. Germline V gene lookup returns CDR1 SGHTA and CDR2 FQGNSA. The length of the CDR3 is 13 residues. The CDR3 bases are TGTGCCAGCAGCCGACAGGGCTGGGATGGCTACACCTTC. Protein product: CASSRQGWDGYTF.

CDR3 amino acids: CASSQRLTGAYGYTF. The CDR3 DNA is TGCGCCAGCAGCCAACGGCTCACAGGCGCTTATGGCTACACCTTC. V usage is TRBV4-3 and J usage is TRBJ1-2; maybe TRBD1 (5 bases). Trimming took off 2 bases at V and 5 bases at J, with 15 bases between the two ends. CDR3 length: 15 residues. CDR1 and CDR2 (germline): LGHNA, YSLEER.

V and J are TRBV6-5 and TRBJ2-6, with 9 bases fitting TRBD1. With V trimmed by 9 bases and J by 4 bases, 7 bases remained unmatched. Germline V gene lookup returns CDR1 MNHEY and CDR2 SVGAGI. The CDR3 consists of 15 residues. DNA for the CDR3: TGTGCCAGTAGGGACAGGGTGACGGGGGCCAACGTCCTGACTTTC. Translated, it gives CASRDRVTGANVLTF.

The genes are TRBV5-6 and TRBJ2-3, with a possible D match to TRBD2 (5 bases). Trimming shortened V by 4 bases and J by 10 bases, and 16 bases separated the two germline ends. Germline V lookup: CDR1 SGHDT, CDR2 YYEEEE. The CDR3 has 13 residues. Here the CDR3 DNA reads TGTGCCAGCAGCCCAGGAGGTGCGGGCGCGCAGTATTTT. It translates to CASSPGGAGAQYF.

The rearrangement links TRBV2 to TRBJ1-2; no firm D call. The V and J ends lost 2 bases and 2 bases respectively, with 15 bases between them. CDR1 is SNHLY, CDR2 FYNNEI, per germline. This CDR3 contains 16 residues. Here the CDR3 reads CASSESGEGLNYGYTF. CDR3 nucleotides: TGTGCCAGCAGTGAAAGTGGAGAAGGCTTAAACTATGGCTACACCTTC.

The chain is built from TRBV5-1 and TRBJ2-2; possibly TRBD1 for D (5 bases). Germline V gives CDR1 SGHRS, CDR2 YFSETQ. This CDR3 contains 18 residues. Trimming cost V 1 base and J 1 base, with 17 bases left between them. DNA for the CDR3: TGCGCCAGCAGCTTGAGGACAAGGGTCTTGATGAACACCGGGGAGCTGTTTTTT. This gives the protein CASSLRTRVLMNTGELFF.

The CDR3: CASSLRDREMETQYF. The DNA for the CDR3 is TGTGCCAGCAGCCTACGGGACAGGGAAATGGAGACCCAGTACTTC. This sequence joins TRBV7-2 and TRBJ2-5; 9 bases fit TRBD1. The ends lost 5 bases at V and 5 bases at J; junction bases unmatched: 9. There are 15 residues in the CDR3. Germline V gene data show CDR1 as SGHTA and CDR2 as FQGNSA.

The chain combines TRBV25-1 with TRBJ1-5, with D possibly matching TRBD1 (6 bases). Germline values: CDR1 MGHDK, CDR2 SYGVNS. Between the trimmed V and J ends, which lost 3 bases and 3 bases, there was a span of 9 bases. The CDR3 spans 14 residues. CDR3 in DNA: TGTGCCAGCAGTGATCCAGGGGACAATCAGCCCCAGCATTTT. This encodes CASSDPGDNQPQHF.

The chain joins TRBV19 to TRBJ1-2; D is possibly TRBD1 (5 bases). The CDR3 covers 17 residues. Germline V gene lookup returns CDR1 LNHDA and CDR2 SQIVND (reference sequence). Between the trimmed V and J ends, which lost 0 bases and 8 bases, there was a span of 22 bases. The CDR3 is CASSIDLKGILTFGYTF. In DNA, the CDR3 is TGTGCCAGTAGTATAGATCTGAAGGGGATTCTGACTTTCGGCTACACCTTC.

This chain connects TRBV7-7 to TRBJ2-3; weak D call: TRBD1 (5 bases). With 5 bases removed from V and 0 bases from J, the gap between germline ends came to 9 bases. CDR1 and CDR2 from the germline V gene are SSHAT and FNYEAQ (reference sequence). The CDR3 has 14 residues. The CDR3 region has the DNA TGTGCCAGCAGCCCGACAGATAGCACAGATACGCAGTATTTT. Its protein is CASSPTDSTDTQYF.

The chain combines TRBV2 with TRBJ1-1, with TRBD1 matching over 11 bases. The V segment lost 6 bases and the J segment 11 bases; nucleotides outside the gene matches: 11. The V gene's germline CDR1 is SNHLY and CDR2 FYNNEI. The CDR3 is made up of 14 amino acids. DNA for the CDR3: TGTGCCAGCAGGGCTCGGACAGGGGGCGGAGGGGCTTTCTTT. It specifies CASRARTGGGGAFF.

The gene calls are TRBV2 and TRBJ1-3; D remains ambiguous. The CDR3 spans 17 residues. Per germline, CDR1 SNHLY and CDR2 FYNNEI. Trimming removed 10 bases at V and 0 bases at J, with 22 bases between. CDR3 bases: TGTGCCACTACCTCGTACGCCTCCTCGATCTCTGGAAACACCATATATTTT. Translated: CATTSYASSISGNTIYF.